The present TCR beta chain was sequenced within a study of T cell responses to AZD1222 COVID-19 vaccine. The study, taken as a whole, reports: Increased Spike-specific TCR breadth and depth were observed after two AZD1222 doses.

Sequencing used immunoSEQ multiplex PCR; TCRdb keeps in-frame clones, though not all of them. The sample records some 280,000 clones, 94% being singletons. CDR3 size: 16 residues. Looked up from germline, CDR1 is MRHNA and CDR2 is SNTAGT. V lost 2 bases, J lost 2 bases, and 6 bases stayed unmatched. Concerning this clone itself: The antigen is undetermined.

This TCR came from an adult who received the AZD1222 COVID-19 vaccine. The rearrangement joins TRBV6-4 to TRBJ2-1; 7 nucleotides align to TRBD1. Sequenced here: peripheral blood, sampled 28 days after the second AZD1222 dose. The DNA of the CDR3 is TGTGCCAGCAGTGACCCGACAGGGTTTACCTACAATGAGCAGTTCTTC. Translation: CASSDPTGFTYNEQFF.